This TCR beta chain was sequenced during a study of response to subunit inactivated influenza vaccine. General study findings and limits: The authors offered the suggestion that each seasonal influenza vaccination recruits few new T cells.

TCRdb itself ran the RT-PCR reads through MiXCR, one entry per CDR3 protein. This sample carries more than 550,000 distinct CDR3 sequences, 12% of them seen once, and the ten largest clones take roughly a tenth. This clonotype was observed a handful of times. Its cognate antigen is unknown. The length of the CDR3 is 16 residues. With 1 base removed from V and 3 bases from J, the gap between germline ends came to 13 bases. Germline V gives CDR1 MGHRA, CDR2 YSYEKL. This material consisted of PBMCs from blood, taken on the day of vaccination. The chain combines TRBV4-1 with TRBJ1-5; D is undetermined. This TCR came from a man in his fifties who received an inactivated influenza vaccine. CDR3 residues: CASSQVAEGVNQPQHF. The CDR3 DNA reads TGCGCCAGCAGCCAAGTGGCTGAGGGCGTCAATCAGCCCCAGCATTTT.